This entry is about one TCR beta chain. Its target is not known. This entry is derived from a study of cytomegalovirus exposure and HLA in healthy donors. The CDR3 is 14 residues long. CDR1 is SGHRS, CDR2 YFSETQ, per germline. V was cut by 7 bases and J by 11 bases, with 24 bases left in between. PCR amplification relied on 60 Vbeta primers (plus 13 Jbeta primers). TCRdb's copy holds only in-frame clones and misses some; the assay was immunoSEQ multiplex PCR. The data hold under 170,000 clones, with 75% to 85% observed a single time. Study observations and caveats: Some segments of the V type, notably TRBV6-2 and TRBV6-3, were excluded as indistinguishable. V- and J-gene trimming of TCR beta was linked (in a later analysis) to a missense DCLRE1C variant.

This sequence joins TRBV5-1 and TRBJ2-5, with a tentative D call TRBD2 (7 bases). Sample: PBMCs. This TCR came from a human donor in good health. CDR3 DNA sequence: TGCGCCAGCGGGGTGGTAGGGGGGGCGTTGGAGCAGTACTTC. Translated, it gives CASGVVGGALEQYF. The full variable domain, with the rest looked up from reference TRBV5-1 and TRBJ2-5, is KAGVTQTPRYLIKTRGQQVTLSCSPISGHRSVSWYQQTPGQGLQFLFEYFSETQRNKGNFPGRFSGRQFSNSRSEMNVSTLELGDSALYLCASGVVGGALEQYFGPGTRLLVL.